These 10 T cell receptor beta chains were sequenced from one sample in a study of Tregs in tolerant kidney transplant recipients. Repertoires were generated with immunoSEQ multiplex PCR, while TCRdb's copy carries only in-frame clones and drops some. Counted here are roughly 120,000 clones, about 91% occurring once; the ten biggest clones make up less than 0.7%. The sequenced material came from CD4+ T cells from blood. These receptors were taken from a human donor in good health.

The V and J genes are TRBV5-1 and TRBJ2-7; D may correspond to TRBD1 or TRBD2 (5 bases each). Trimming left V 4 bases short and J 7 bases short, with 15 bases between. Germline values: CDR1 SGHRS, CDR2 YFSETQ. CDR3 length equals 13 residues. This CDR3 is CASSRYQGEEQYF. As DNA, the CDR3 is TGCGCCAGCAGCAGGTATCAGGGAGAAGAGCAGTACTTC.

This chain links TRBV6-6 with TRBJ1-4, with D unclear. Germline CDR1 is MNHNY and CDR2 is SVGAGI (reference sequence). Deletions cut 0 bases from V and 7 bases from J, with 15 bases between. The CDR3 covers 16 residues. The CDR3 region is CASSYSRQARGEKLFF. The CDR3 bases are TGTGCCAGCAGTTACTCGCGTCAGGCCCGGGGTGAAAAACTGTTTTTT.

The chain recombines TRBV4-2 with TRBJ2-3; tentatively, D is TRBD2 (6 bases). Germline CDR1 is LGHNA and CDR2 is YNFKEQ. Trimming took 4 bases from V and 5 from J, leaving 22 bases between them. The CDR3 contains 17 residues. The chain's CDR3 is CASSPGTPRLLQDTQYF. CDR3 nucleotides: TGTGCCAGCAGCCCGGGGACTCCCCGCTTGTTACAAGATACGCAGTATTTT.

The chain has TRBV21-1 and TRBJ2-7; the table's D call of TRBD2 was not tested on the DNA. TRBV21-1 is an annotated pseudogene. This CDR3 region has 12 residues. The CDR3 DNA follows: TGTGCCAGAAAGGGAGCGGGAGTGTTCACGTACTTC. This gives the protein CARKGAGVFTYF.

The chain combines TRBV11-2 with TRBJ2-7, with D possibly matching TRBD2 (5 bases). V was cut by 5 bases and J by 6 bases, with 23 bases left in between. CDR1 is SGHAT, CDR2 FQNNGV, per germline. The CDR3 is made up of 16 amino acids. CDR3 residues: CASSHYPRGPVGEQYF. The CDR3 DNA sequence: TGTGCCAGCAGCCATTACCCGAGAGGGCCGGTGGGCGAGCAGTACTTC.

The J gene is TRBJ2-1, the V gene TRBV25-1, with 7 bases fitting TRBD1. With V trimmed by 4 bases and J by 3 bases, 6 bases remained unmatched. There are 15 residues in the CDR3. CDR1 MGHDK and CDR2 SYGVNS come from the germline V gene. CDR3 bases: TGTGCCAGCAGTGCGGCGACAGGGCTCTACAATGAGCAGTTCTTC. Amino acids: CASSAATGLYNEQFF. Drawing the rest from reference TRBV25-1 and TRBJ2-1, the complete variable domain is EADIYQTPRYLVIGTGKKITLECSQTMGHDKMYWYQQDPGMELHLIHYSYGVNSTEKGDLSSESTVSRIRTEHFPLTLESARPSHTSQYLCASSAATGLYNEQFFGPGTRLTVL.

There are a few counts of this clone. This sequence joins TRBV9 and TRBJ1-1; D is undetermined. With 4 bases removed from V and 0 bases from J, the gap between germline ends came to 7 bases. Germline-derived CDR1 and CDR2 are SGDLS and YYNGEE. There are 13 residues in the CDR3. CDR3 in DNA: TGTGCCAGCAGCCCGATGATGAACACTGAAGCTTTCTTT. Translated: CASSPMMNTEAFF. The full variable domain, completed using reference TRBV9 and TRBJ1-1, is DSGVTQTPKHLITATGQRVTLRCSPRSGDLSVYWYQQSLDQGLQFLIQYYNGEERAKGNILERFSAQQFPDLHSELNLSSLELGDSALYFCASSPMMNTEAFFGQGTRLTVV.

The chain has TRBV6-1 and TRBJ2-1, with D perhaps TRBD1 (7 bases). There are 14 residues in the CDR3. V was cut by 4 bases and J by 8 bases, with 15 bases left in between. Per germline, CDR1 MNHNS and CDR2 SASEGT. The CDR3 spells CASSARQGGDEQFF. The CDR3, as DNA: TGTGCCAGCAGTGCCCGACAGGGAGGAGATGAGCAGTTCTTC.

Note on this clone: An end of the junction does not agree with germline; a read error may underlie this. The V and J genes are TRBV7-7 and TRBJ2-6; TRBD1 matches at 7 bases. Germline V CDR1 and CDR2: SSHAT, FNYEAQ (reference sequence). There are 15 residues in the CDR3. The CDR3 DNA reads as TGTGCTAGCAGCTTAGACAGGGCCGGGGCCAACGTCCTGACTTTC. Encoded protein: CASSLDRAGANVLTF.

The chain recombines TRBV18 with TRBJ1-2; the D is unclear. This CDR3 comprises 15 residues. The germline CDR1 and CDR2 sequences are KGHSH and LQKENI. With 2 bases removed from V and 6 bases from J, the gap between germline ends came to 16 bases. CDR3 protein: CASSPVANMRHGYTF. The CDR3 nucleotides are TGTGCCAGCTCACCAGTAGCGAATATGAGGCATGGCTACACCTTC.